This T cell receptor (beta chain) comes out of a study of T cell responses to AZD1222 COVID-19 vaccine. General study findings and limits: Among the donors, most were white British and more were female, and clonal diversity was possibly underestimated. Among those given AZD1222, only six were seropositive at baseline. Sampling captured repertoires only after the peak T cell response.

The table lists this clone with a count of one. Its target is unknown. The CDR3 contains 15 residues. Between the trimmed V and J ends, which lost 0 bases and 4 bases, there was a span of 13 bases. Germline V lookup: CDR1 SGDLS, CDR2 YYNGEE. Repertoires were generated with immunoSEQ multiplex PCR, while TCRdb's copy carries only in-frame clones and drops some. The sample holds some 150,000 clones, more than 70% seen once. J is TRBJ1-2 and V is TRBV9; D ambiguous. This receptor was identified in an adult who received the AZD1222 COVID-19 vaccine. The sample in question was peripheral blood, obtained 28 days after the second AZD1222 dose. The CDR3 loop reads CASSVGVESGYGYTF. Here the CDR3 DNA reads TGTGCCAGCAGCGTAGGTGTCGAATCTGGCTATGGCTACACCTTC.